This T cell receptor (beta chain) was found in a study of control samples from healthy donors and cancer patients (TCRdb year 2020). Libraries were built with the immunoSEQ multiplex PCR assay. Not all clones reach the TCRdb copy of this immuneACCESS table, which keeps in-frame sequences only. Checked studies attribute under half of the gap to unresolved V genes and leave the rest unexplained. The sample has 120,000 to 150,000 clones on record, 80% to 95% of them singletons. 3% to 4% of the sample is taken by the ten largest. Trimming removed 1 base from V and 5 bases from J, leaving 8 bases between the germline ends. The CDR3 measures 13 amino acids from cysteine to phenylalanine. Only the CDR3 DNA is retained, 39 bases long and in frame from the first base. CDR1 and CDR2 are read off the germline V gene as MDHEN and SYDVKM. As concerns this clone: Its antigen target is currently unknown. The record has no base qualities; no much larger clone is one base away.

The source material was blood. The chain was built from TRBV28 and TRBJ1-2; the D gene is not confidently resolved. The clonotype was recovered from a young man in good health. The CDR3 protein: CASSLSPLYGYTF. The nucleotide sequence reads TGTGCCAGCAGTTTATCCCCCCTTTATGGCTACACCTTC.